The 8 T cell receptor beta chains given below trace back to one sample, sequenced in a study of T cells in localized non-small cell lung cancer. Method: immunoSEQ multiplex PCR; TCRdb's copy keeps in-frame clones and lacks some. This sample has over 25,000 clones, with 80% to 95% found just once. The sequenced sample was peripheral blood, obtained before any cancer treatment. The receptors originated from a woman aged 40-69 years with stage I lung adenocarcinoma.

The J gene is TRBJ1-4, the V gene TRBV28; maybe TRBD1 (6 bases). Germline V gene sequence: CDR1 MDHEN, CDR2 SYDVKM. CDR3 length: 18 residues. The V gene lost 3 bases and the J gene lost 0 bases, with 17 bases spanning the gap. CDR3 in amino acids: CASSFIAGAGATNEKLFF. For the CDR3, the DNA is TGTGCCAGCAGTTTCATTGCAGGGGCTGGGGCAACTAATGAAAAACTGTTTTTT. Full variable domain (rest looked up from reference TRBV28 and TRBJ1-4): DVKVTQSSRYLVKRTGEKVFLECVQDMDHENMFWYRQDPGLGLRLIYFSYDVKMKEKGDIPEGYSVSREKKERFSLILESASTNQTSMYLCASSFIAGAGATNEKLFFGSGTQLSVL.

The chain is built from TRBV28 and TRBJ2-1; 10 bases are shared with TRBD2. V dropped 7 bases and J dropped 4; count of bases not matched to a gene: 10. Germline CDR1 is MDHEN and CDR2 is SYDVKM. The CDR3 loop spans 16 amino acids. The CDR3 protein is CASNNGASGGYNEQFF. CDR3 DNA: TGTGCCAGCAACAATGGGGCTAGCGGGGGATACAATGAGCAGTTCTTC.

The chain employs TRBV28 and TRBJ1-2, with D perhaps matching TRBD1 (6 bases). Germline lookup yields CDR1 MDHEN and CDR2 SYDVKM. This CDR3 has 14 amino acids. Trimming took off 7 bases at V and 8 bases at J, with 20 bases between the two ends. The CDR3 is CASITPGAVNGYTF. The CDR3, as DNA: TGTGCCAGCATCACCCCGGGGGCAGTAAACGGCTACACCTTC.

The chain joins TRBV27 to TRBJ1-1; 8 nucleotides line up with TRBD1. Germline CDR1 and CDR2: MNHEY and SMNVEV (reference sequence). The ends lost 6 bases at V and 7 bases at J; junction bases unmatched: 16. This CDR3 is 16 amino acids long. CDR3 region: CASRLDRVAGGGEAFF. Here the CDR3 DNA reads TGTGCCAGCAGATTGGACAGGGTGGCTGGAGGCGGTGAAGCTTTCTTT.

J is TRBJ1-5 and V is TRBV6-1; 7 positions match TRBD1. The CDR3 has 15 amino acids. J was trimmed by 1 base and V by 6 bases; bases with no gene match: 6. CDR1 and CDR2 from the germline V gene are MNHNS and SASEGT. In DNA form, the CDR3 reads TGTGCCAGCAGAACCGACAGGGTGAGCAATCAGCCCCAGCATTTT. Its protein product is CASRTDRVSNQPQHF.

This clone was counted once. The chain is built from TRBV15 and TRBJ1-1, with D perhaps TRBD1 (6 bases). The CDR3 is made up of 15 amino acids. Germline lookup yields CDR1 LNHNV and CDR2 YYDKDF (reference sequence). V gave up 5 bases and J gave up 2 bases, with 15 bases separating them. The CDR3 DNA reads TGTGCCACCAGCTCAAGCCGGACAGTAAACACTGAAGCTTTCTTT. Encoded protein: CATSSSRTVNTEAFF. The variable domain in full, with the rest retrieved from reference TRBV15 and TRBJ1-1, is DAMVIQNPRYQVTQFGKPVTLSCSQTLNHNVMYWYQQKSSQAPKLLFHYYDKDFNNEADTPDNFQSRRPNTSFCFLDIRSPGLGDTAMYLCATSSSRTVNTEAFFGQGTRLTVV.

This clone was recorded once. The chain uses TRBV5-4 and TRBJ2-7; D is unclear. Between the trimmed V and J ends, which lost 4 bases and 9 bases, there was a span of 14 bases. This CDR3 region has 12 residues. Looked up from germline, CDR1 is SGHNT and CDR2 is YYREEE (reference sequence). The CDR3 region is CASSHPDAGQYF. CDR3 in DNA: TGTGCCAGCAGCCACCCTGACGCTGGGCAGTACTTC.

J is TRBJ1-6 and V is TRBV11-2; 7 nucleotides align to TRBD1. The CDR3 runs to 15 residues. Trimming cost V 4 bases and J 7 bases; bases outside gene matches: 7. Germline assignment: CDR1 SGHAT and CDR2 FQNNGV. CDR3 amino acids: CASSYYGDRNSPLHF. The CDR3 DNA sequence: TGTGCCAGCAGCTATTATGGGGACAGAAATTCACCCCTCCACTTT.